This TCR beta chain comes out of a study of ipilimumab plus nivolumab after autologous stem cell transplantation. Study overall: A median of roughly eight nivolumab and a few ipilimumab doses were given.

Through week 26, nivolumab 3 mg/kg IV was given weeks 1, 4, 7, 10, then biweekly. Only in-frame clones appear in the TCRdb table, and some are missing; sequencing was by immunoSEQ multiplex PCR. The sample includes 77,000 or so clones, over 80% of them seen just once. The V and J ends lost 3 bases and 2 bases, in that order; junction bases with no gene match: 5. CDR3 length equals 16 residues. Per the germline V gene, CDR1 is SGDLS and CDR2 is YYNGEE. The receptor's source is a male donor with diffuse large B-cell lymphoma. This chain uses TRBV9 with TRBJ2-2, with 9 bases matching TRBD1. Sequenced here: PBMCs, sampled in a trial of ipilimumab plus nivolumab as post-transplant consolidation. CDR3 sequence: CASSGTGEHNTGELFF. As DNA, the CDR3 is TGTGCCAGCAGCGGGACAGGGGAGCATAACACCGGGGAGCTGTTTTTT.